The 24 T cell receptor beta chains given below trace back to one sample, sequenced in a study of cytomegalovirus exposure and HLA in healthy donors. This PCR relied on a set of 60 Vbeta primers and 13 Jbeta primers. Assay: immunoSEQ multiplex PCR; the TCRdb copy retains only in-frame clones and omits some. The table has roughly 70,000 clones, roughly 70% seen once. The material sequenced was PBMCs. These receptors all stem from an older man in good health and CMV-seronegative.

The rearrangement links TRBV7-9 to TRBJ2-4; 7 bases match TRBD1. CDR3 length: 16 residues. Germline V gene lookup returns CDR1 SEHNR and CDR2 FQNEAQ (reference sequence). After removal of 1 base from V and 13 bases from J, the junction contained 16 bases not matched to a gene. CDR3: CASSLGSSGQDLQQYF. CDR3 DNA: TGTGCCAGCAGCTTAGGATCTTCCGGACAGGATTTACAACAGTACTTC.

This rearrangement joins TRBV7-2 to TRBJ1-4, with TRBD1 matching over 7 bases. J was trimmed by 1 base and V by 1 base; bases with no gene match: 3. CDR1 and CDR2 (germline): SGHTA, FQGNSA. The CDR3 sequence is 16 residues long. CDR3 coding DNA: TGTGCCAGCAGCTTAGTGAGGGGGCTAACTAATGAAAAACTGTTTTTT. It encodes CASSLVRGLTNEKLFF.

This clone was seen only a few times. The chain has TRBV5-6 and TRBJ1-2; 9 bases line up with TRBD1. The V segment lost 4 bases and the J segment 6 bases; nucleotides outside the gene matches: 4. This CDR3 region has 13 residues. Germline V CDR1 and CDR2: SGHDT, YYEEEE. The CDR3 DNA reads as TGTGCCAGCAGCGAAAGGGACAGGGATGGCTACACCTTC. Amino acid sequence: CASSERDRDGYTF.

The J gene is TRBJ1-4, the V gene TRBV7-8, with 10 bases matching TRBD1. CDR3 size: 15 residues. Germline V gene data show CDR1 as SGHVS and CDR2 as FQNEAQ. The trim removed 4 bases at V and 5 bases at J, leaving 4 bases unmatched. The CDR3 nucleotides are TGTGCCAGCAGCTCCGGGACAGGGGACAATGAAAAACTGTTTTTT. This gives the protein CASSSGTGDNEKLFF.

The CDR3 sequence: CASSPGTANTGELFF. For the CDR3, the DNA is TGTGCCAGCAGCCCCGGGACAGCCAACACCGGGGAGCTGTTTTTT. V gene TRBV6-6 combines with J gene TRBJ2-2; TRBD1 matches at 7 bases. CDR1 and CDR2 from the germline V gene are MNHNY and SVGAGI (reference sequence). V was clipped by 6 bases and J by 2 bases; unmatched bases: 6. The CDR3 loop spans 15 amino acids.

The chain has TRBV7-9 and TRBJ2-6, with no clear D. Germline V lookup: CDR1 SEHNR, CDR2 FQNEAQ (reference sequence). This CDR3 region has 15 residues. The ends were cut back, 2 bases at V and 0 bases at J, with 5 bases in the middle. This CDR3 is CASSLRSSGANVLTF. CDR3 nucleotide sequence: TGTGCCAGCAGCTTACGTTCCTCTGGGGCCAACGTCCTGACTTTC.

The CDR3 DNA follows: TGTGCCAGCAGCTTAGATCCTCCGGGAGCTGGGGCCAACGTCCTGACTTTC. This encodes CASSLDPPGAGANVLTF. The J gene is TRBJ2-6, the V gene TRBV7-2; D is possibly TRBD2 (6 bases). Deletions cut 1 base from V and 2 bases from J, with 12 bases between. The CDR3 has 17 amino acids. The germline gives CDR1 SGHTA, CDR2 FQGNSA.

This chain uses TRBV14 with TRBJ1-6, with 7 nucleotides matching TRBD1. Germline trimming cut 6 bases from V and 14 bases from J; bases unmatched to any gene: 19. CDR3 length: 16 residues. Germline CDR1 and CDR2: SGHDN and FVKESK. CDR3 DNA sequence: TGTGCCAGCAGTCGTGCCACGACAGGGAGAAGCGGATCCCTCCACTTT. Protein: CASSRATTGRSGSLHF.

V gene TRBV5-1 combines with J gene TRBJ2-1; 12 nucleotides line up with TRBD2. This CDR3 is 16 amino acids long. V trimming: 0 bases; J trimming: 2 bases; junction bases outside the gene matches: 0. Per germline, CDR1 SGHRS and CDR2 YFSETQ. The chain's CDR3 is CASSLGTSGTYNEQFF. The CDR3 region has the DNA TGCGCCAGCAGCTTGGGGACTAGCGGGACCTACAATGAGCAGTTCTTC.

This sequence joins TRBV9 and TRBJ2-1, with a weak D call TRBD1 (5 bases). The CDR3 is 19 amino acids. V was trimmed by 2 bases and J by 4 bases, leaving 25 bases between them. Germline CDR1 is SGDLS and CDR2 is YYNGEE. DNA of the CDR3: TGTGCCAGCAGCGTTGTTCAGGGCGTTCCGACTCTTCCGTACAATGAGCAGTTCTTC. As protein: CASSVVQGVPTLPYNEQFF.

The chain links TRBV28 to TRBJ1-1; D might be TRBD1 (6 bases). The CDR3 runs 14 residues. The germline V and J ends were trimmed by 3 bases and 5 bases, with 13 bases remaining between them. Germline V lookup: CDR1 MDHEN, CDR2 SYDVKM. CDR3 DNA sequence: TGTGCCAGCAGTTTCGGGGGGGCGCGGACTGAAGCTTTCTTT. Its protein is CASSFGGARTEAFF.

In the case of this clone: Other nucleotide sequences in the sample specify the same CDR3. CDR3 amino acids: CASSYGLATGELFF. The CDR3 region has the DNA TGTGCCAGCAGTTACGGACTAGCTACCGGGGAGCTGTTTTTT. The chain combines TRBV6-5 with TRBJ2-2, with TRBD2 matching over 8 bases. The CDR3 runs 14 residues. With V trimmed by 2 bases and J by 5 bases, 1 base remained unmatched. In germline, CDR1 is MNHEY, CDR2 SVGAGI.

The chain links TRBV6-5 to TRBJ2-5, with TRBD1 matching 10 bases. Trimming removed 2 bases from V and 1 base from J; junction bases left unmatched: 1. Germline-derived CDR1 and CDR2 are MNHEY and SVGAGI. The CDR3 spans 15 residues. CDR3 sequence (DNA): TGTGCCAGCAGTTACGACAGGGGGCGCCAAGAGACCCAGTACTTC. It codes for CASSYDRGRQETQYF.

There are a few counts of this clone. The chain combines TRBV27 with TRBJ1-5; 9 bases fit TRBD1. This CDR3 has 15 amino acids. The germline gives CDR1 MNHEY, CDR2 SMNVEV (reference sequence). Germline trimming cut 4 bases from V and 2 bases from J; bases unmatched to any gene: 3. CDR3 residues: CASSSGQGGNQPQHF. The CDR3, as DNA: TGTGCCAGCAGTTCGGGACAGGGAGGCAATCAGCCCCAGCATTTT.

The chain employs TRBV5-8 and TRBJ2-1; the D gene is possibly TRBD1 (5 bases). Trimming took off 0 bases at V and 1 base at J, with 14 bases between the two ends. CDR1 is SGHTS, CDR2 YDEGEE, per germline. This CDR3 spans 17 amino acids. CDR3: CASSLAVGVPSYNEQFF. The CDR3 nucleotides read TGTGCCAGCAGCTTGGCCGTAGGGGTACCTTCCTACAATGAGCAGTTCTTC.

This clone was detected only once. CDR3 amino acids: CASSPRTSGTYNEQFF. CDR3 in DNA: TGCGCCAGCAGCCCGAGGACTAGCGGGACCTACAATGAGCAGTTCTTC. V gene TRBV5-1 combines with J gene TRBJ2-1, with 12 bases aligning to TRBD2. With 4 bases clipped from V and 2 bases from J, the junction kept 4 bases outside the gene matches. From germline, CDR1 is SGHRS and CDR2 YFSETQ. The CDR3 extends over 16 amino acids.

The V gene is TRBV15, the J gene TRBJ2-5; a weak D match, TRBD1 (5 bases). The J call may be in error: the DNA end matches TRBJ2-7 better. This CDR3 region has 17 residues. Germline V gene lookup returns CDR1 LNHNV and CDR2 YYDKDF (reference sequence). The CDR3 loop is CATSRGLLRVNSYEQYF. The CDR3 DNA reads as TGTGCCACCAGCAGAGGCCTGCTCAGGGTGAACTCCTACGAGCAGTACTTC.

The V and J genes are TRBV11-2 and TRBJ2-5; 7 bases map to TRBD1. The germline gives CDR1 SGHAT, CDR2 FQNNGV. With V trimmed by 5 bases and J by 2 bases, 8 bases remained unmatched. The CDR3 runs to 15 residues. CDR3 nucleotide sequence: TGTGCCAGCAGCCCCATTGGGACAGAGCAAGAGACCCAGTACTTC. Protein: CASSPIGTEQETQYF.

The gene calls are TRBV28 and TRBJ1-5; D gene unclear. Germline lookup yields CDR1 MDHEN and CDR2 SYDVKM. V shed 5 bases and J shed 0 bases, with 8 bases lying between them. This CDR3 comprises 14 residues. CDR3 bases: TGTGCCAGCAGTGGCGGGAGTAGCAATCAGCCCCAGCATTTT. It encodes CASSGGSSNQPQHF.

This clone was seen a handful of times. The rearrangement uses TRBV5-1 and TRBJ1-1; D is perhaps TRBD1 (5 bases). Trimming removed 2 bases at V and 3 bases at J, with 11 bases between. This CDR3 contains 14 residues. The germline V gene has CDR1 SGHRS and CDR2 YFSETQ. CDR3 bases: TGCGCCAGCAGCTTTTTAGGGGAGGACACTGAAGCTTTCTTT. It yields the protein CASSFLGEDTEAFF.

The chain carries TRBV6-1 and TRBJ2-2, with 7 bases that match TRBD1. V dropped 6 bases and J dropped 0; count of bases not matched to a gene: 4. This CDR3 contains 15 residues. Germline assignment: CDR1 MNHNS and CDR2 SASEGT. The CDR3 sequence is CASRGQSANTGELFF. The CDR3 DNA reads TGTGCCAGCAGGGGACAGAGCGCGAACACCGGGGAGCTGTTTTTT.

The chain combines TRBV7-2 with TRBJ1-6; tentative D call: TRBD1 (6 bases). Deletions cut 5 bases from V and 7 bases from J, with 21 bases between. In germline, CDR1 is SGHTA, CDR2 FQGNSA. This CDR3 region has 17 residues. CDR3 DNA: TGTGCCAGCAGCCCTTATAGAGGACAGCAAGGGAATTCACCCCTCCACTTT. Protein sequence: CASSPYRGQQGNSPLHF.

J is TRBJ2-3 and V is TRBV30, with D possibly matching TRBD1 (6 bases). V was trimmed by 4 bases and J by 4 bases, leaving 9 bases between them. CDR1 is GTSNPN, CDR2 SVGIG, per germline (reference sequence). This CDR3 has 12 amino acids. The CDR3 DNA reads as TGTGCCTGGAACCAGGGGCCAGATACGCAGTATTTT. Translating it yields CAWNQGPDTQYF.

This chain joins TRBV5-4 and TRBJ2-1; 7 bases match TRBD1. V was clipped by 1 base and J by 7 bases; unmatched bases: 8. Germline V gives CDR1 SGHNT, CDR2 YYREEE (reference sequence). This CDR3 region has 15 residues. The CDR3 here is CASSLTGAPGNEQFF. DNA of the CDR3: TGTGCCAGCAGCTTGACAGGGGCCCCGGGTAATGAGCAGTTCTTC.